The clone carrying this T cell receptor (beta chain) has just a few counts. Its antigen is still unknown. Using a J-beta primer mix together with a sample-barcoded 5' primer, a second PCR was run for roughly 6 to 12 cycles. TCRdb ran MiXCR on the 5' RACE reads and lists one entry per CDR3 protein. The data contain 550,000 to 600,000 distinct CDR3 sequences, roughly 29% of them singletons. These data belong to a study of blood T cells in healthy people across ages. This CDR3 spans 10 amino acids. Germline assignment: CDR1 SSHAT and CDR2 FNYEAQ (reference sequence). Study-wide results and limits: Observed TCR beta diversity per million T cells went down as age went up. This fall followed a roughly linear course with age. Conclusively comparing naive with antigen-experienced cells was impossible with unsorted PBMCs. Naive T cell percentage strongly correlated with TCR beta diversity. Estimates based on one million T cells were treated as lower bounds.

This clonotype was obtained from a woman aged 70 to 79 in good health. The material sequenced was blood. The chain carries TRBV7-7 and TRBJ2-5; D possibly corresponds to TRBD1 (9 bases). With the DNA end fitting TRBJ2-1 better, the J assignment may be wrong. Written as DNA, the CDR3 is TGTGCTAGCGGGACAGGGAAGCAGTTCTTC. This sequence encodes CASGTGKQFF.